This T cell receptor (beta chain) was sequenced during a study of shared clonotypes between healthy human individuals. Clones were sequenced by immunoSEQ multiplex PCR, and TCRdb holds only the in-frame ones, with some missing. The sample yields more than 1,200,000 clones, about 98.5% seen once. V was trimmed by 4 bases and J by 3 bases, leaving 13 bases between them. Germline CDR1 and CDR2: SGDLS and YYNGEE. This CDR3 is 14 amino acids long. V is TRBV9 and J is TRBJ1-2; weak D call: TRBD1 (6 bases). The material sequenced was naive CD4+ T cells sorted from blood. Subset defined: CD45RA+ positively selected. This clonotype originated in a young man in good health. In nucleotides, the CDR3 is TGTGCCAGCAGCATAGCAGGGGCGGACTATGGCTACACCTTC. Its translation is CASSIAGADYGYTF.